This T cell receptor (beta chain) was identified in a study of blood T cell repertoires in COVID-19. The CDR3 has 17 amino acids. From germline, CDR1 is SGHAT and CDR2 FQNNGV. The ends lost 5 bases at V and 5 bases at J; junction bases unmatched: 10. During the 2 weeks before they entered the study, exposed participants had met someone with a PCR-confirmed or clinician-diagnosed COVID-19 case. Profiled with immunoSEQ multiplex PCR; TCRdb holds only in-frame clones, not every one. The table shows about 300,000 clones, with 89% occurring only once. Sequencing was carried out using PBMCs or T cells enriched from blood (not recorded which). The gene calls are TRBV11-2 and TRBJ2-2; 11 positions match TRBD2. The TCR comes from a woman aged 50 to 60 who had been exposed to COVID-19. CDR3 sequence (DNA): TGTGCCAGCAGCCGCTCTAGCGGGGGGATGGGGACCGGGGAGCTGTTTTTT. Translating gives CASSRSSGGMGTGELFF.